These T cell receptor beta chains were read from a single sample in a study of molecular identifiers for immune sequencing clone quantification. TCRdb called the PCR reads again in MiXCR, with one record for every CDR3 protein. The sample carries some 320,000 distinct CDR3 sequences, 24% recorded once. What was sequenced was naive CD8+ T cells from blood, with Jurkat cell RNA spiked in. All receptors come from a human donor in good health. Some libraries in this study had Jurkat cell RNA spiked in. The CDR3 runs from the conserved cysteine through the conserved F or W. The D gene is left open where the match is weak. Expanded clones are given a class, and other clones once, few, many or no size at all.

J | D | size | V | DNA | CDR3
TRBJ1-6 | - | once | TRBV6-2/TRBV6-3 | TGTGCCAGCAGTTACCTCCGCCAGGAGAGCACCTATAATTCACCCCTCCACTTT | CASSYLRQESTYNSPLHF
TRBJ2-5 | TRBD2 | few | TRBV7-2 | TGTGCCAGCAGCTTAGTTCCAGCGGGGGGACAAGAGACCCAGTACTTC | CASSLVPAGGQETQYF
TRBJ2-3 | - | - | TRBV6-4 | TGTGCCAGCAGTGACTCGGGCGGCACAGATACGCAGTATTTT | CASSDSGGTDTQYF
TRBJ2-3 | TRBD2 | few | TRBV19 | TGTGCCAGTAGTGTGGGACTAACCCCGATGGATACGCAGTATTTT | CASSVGLTPMDTQYF
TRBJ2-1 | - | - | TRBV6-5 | TGTGCCAGCACTACCCACAACAATGAGCAGATCTTC | CASTTHNNEQIF
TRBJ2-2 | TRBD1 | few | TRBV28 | TGTGCCAGCAGTTTACGGACAGGGAGTGTGGCCGGGGAGCTGTTTTTT | CASSLRTGSVAGELFF
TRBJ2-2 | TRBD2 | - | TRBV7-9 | TGTGTCAGCAGCCTGGGACTAGCGGGAGTCTTAACCGGGGAGCTGTTTTTT | CVSSLGLAGVLTGELFF
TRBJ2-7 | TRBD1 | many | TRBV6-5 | TGTGCCAGCAGTTCCGGGACAGGGGTTCCCGAGCAGTACTTC | CASSSGTGVPEQYF
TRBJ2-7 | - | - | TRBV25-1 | TGTGCCAGTCGGCAGGGGAATTACGCGCAGTACTTC | CASRQGNYAQYF
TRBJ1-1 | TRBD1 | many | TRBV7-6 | TGTGCCAGCAGCTCGGGACAGGGATACACTGAAGCTTTCTTT | CASSSGQGYTEAFF
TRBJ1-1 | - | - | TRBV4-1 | TGCGCCAGCAGCCAGGGGGGCAGCGTCGGGGCTTTCTTT | CASSQGGSVGAFF
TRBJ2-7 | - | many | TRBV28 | TGTGCCAGCAGGGGATGGGACACGGCCTACGAGCAGTACTTC | CASRGWDTAYEQYF
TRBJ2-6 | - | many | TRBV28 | TGTGCCAGCAGTTTATTCGGCGGCTCTGGGGCCAACGTCCTGACTTTC | CASSLFGGSGANVLTF
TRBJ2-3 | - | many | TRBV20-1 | TGCAGTGCTTCGGAGCGAGTTAGAGATACGCAGTATTTT | CSASERVRDTQYF
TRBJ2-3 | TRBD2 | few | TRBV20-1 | TGCAGTGCTAGTTGGTACGGTAGCGGGTACCACACAGATACGCAGTATTTT | CSASWYGSGYHTDTQYF
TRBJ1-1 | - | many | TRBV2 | TGTGCCAGCAGGGACAAAGTGAACACTGAAGCTTTCTTT | CASRDKVNTEAFF
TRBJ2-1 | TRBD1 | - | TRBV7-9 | TGTGCCAGCGGCCGAACAGGGGGCCTTTACAATGAGCAGTTCTTC | CASGRTGGLYNEQFF
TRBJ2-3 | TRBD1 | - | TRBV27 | TGTGCCAGCAGTAACGGGACAGGGCTACTTCATACGCAGTATTTT | CASSNGTGLLHTQYF
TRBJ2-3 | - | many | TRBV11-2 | TGTGCCAGCAGCTCCGGAGAGAACACAGATACGCAGTATTTT | CASSSGENTDTQYF
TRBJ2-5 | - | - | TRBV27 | TGTGCCAGCAGTTGGAATAGCCGACAAGAGACCCAGTACTTC | CASSWNSRQETQYF
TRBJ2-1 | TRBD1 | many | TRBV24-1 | TGTGCCACCAGTACAGGGGGCTCGCGGGATGAGCAGTTCTTC | CATSTGGSRDEQFF
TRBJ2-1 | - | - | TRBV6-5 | TGTGCCAGCAGCCACCGGTCGGCGGGTGAGCAGTTCTTC | CASSHRSAGEQFF
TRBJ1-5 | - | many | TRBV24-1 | TGTGCCACCAGTGATTCCGGTCCGGGCAATCAGCCCCAGCATTTT | CATSDSGPGNQPQHF
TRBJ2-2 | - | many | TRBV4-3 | TGTGCTAGCAGCTTAGGGACACTGAACACCGGGGAGCTGTTTTTT | CASSLGTLNTGELFF
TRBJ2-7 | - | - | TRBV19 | TGTGCCAGTAGTACCCGACACCTCTTCGAGCAGTACTTC | CASSTRHLFEQYF
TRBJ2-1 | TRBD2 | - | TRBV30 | TGTGCCTGCCAGACTAGCGGGAGCTATGAGCAGCTCTTC | CACQTSGSYEQLF
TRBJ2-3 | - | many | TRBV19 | TGTGCCAGTAGTATAGATAAAGATACGCAGTATTTT | CASSIDKDTQYF
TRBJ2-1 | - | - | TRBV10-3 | TGTGCCATCAGTGCCCAGGCCTACAATGAGCAGTTCTTC | CAISAQAYNEQFF
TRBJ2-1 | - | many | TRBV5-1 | TGCGCCAGCAGCTTGGATGGTTTTAATGAGCAGTTCTTC | CASSLDGFNEQFF
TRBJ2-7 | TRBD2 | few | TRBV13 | TGTGCCAGCAGCTCTCCCGGGACTAGAAGCGAGCAGTACTTC | CASSSPGTRSEQYF
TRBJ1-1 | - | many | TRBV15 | TGTGCCACCAGCACAGGAGCGATGAACACTAAAGCTTTCTTT | CATSTGAMNTKAFF
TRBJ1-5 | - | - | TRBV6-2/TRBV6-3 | TGTGCCAGCATAGGCCGACAAGCTCACAATCAGCCCCAGCATTTT | CASIGRQAHNQPQHF
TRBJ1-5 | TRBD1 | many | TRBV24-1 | TGTGCCACCAGTGACAGGGGGAATCAGCCCCAGCATTTT | CATSDRGNQPQHF
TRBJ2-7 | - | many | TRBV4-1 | TGCGCCAGCAGCCAAGTTGGTAGGTACGAGCAGTACTTC | CASSQVGRYEQYF
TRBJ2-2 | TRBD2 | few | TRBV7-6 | TGTGCCAGCAGCTCCGCGGGGGCGAACACCGGGGAGCTGTTTTTT | CASSSAGANTGELFF
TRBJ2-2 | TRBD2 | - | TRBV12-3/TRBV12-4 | TGTGCCAGCATCATGACTAGCGGGGCGAACACCGGGGAGCTGTTTTTT | CASIMTSGANTGELFF
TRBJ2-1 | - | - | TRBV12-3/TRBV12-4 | TGTGCCAGCAGTATACAGGACAATGAGCAGTTCTTC | CASSIQDNEQFF
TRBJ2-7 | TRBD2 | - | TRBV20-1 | TGCAGTGCTAGAGTGTCTGGACCCTCGGGGGGCTACGAGCAGTACTTC | CSARVSGPSGGYEQYF
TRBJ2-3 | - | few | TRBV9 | TGTGCCAGCAGCCCCGACGGGCCTGCACCGCAGTATTTT | CASSPDGPAPQYF
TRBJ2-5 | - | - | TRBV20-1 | TGCAGTGCTAGGGGGACCGGGGAGCCCCAGTACTTC | CSARGTGEPQYF
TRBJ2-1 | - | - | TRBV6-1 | TGTGCCAGCAGTGAAGCGTGGGTTTCGCCCGGGACAAAGAGCTCCTACAATGAGCAGTTCTTC | CASSEAWVSPGTKSSYNEQFF
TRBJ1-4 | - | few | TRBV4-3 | TGCGCCAGCAGCCAAGATTTGTCGGGGGGCGTAACGACTAATGAAAAACTGTTTTTT | CASSQDLSGGVTTNEKLFF
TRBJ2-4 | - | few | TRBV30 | TGTGCCTGGAGTGTCCAGGGCCAAACCATTCAGTACTTC | CAWSVQGQTIQYF
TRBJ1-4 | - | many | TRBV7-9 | TGTGCCAGCAGCTTGGCTGTCGGTGGCGTCGAAAAACTGTTTTTT | CASSLAVGGVEKLFF
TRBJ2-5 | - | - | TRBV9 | TGTGCCAGCAGCGTAGGATGGGGGGATGAGGGGACCCAGTACTTC | CASSVGWGDEGTQYF
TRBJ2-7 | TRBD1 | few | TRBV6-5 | TGTGCCAGCAGTTACTACGGACAGGGTACCCACGAGCAGTACTTC | CASSYYGQGTHEQYF
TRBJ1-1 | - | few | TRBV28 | TGTGCCAGCAGTTTTGCCTTAGAGGTTACTGGAGCTTTCTTT | CASSFALEVTGAFF
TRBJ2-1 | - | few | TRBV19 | TGTGCCAGTAGTTATAGCGCAAGCTCCTACAATGAGCAGTTCTTC | CASSYSASSYNEQFF
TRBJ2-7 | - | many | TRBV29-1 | TGCAGCGCGCGGGGACAGAGCTCCTACGAGCAGTACTTC | CSARGQSSYEQYF